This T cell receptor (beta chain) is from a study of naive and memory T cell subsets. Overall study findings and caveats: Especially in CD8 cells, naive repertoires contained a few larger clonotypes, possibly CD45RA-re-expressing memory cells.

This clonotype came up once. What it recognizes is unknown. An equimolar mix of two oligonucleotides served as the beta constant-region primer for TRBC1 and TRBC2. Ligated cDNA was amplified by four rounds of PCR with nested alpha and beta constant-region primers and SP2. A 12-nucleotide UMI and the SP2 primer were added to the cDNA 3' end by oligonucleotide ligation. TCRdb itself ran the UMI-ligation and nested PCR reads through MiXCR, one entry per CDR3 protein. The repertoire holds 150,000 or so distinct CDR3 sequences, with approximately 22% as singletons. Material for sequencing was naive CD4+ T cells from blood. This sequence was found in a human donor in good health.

The CDR3 DNA follows: TGTGCCAGCAGCCAAGATGGAGGGACAGTCGACGAGCAGTACTTC. The encoded protein is CASSQDGGTVDEQYF. The chain has TRBV3-1 and TRBJ2-7, with D maybe TRBD1 (7 bases). Trimming stripped 0 bases from V and 5 bases from J, with 14 bases between. The germline V gene has CDR1 LGHDT and CDR2 YNNKEL (reference sequence). CDR3 length equals 15 residues.